These T cell receptor beta chains were read from a single sample in a study of blood T cell repertoires in COVID-19. TCRdb keeps only in-frame clones here, not all; method: immunoSEQ multiplex PCR. The sample carries about 300,000 clones, around 82% recorded once. Sequenced material: peripheral blood. These TCRs come from a woman aged 45-59 years with acute or convalescent COVID-19. The CDR3 runs from the conserved cysteine through the conserved F or W. D genes are given only for firm matches. Size values are once, few and many counts, or a class for expanded clones, and some rows have none.

>TRBJ1-2|NA|TRBV14|NA
TGTGCCAGCAGCCAAGGGCAGGGTCACTACTATGGCTACACCTTC
CASSQGQGHYYGYTF
>TRBJ1-6|NA|TRBV11-2|TRBD1
TGTGCCAGCAGCGGGCCGCCGACAGGGACTTATTCACCCCTCCACTTT
CASSGPPTGTYSPLHF
>TRBJ1-1|NA|TRBV24-1|TRBD1
TGTGCCACCAGTGATTCGGGCAGGGGGTCGCTCGAAGCTTTCTTT
CATSDSGRGSLEAFF
>TRBJ1-1|NA|TRBV16|NA
TGTGCCAGCATTGGATCAGGGGCGCGGACTGAAGCTTTCTTT
CASIGSGARTEAFF
>TRBJ1-1|once|TRBV7-9|NA
TGTGCCAGCAGCTTATCGGCGGGGACTGAAGCTTTCTTT
CASSLSAGTEAFF
>TRBJ1-2|NA|TRBV7-9|NA
TGTGCCAGCAGCATAGAGGACAGCTATGGCTACACCTTC
CASSIEDSYGYTF
>TRBJ1-1|NA|TRBV27|TRBD1
TGTGCCAGCAGTTTATTGACAGGGGGCACTGAAGCTTTCTTT
CASSLLTGGTEAFF
>TRBJ2-7|NA|TRBV4-1|TRBD1
TGCGCCAGCAGCCAACTTCACAGGGGGCGCGGGGAGCAGTACTTC
CASSQLHRGRGEQYF
>TRBJ2-5|NA|TRBV7-3|TRBD1
TGTGCCAGCAGCTCCTCCGGGACAGGTCAAGAGACCCAGTACTTC
CASSSSGTGQETQYF
>TRBJ1-1|NA|TRBV19|TRBD1
TGTGCCAGTACCCCAGGGACAGGGGGTGATGCTTTCTTT
CASTPGTGGDAFF
>TRBJ1-2|NA|TRBV4-2|TRBD1
TGTGCCAGCAGCCGAGAACCAGGGGGCGCCGACTATGGCTACACCTTC
CASSREPGGADYGYTF
>TRBJ1-2|few|TRBV7-9|TRBD1
TGTGCCAGCAGCTCCCTAACTGACAGGGCTGGGGGCTACACCTTC
CASSSLTDRAGGYTF
>TRBJ1-6|once|TRBV11-2|NA
TGTGCCAGCAGCTTAGTACAAATGTCACCCCTCCACTTT
CASSLVQMSPLHF
>TRBJ1-5|NA|TRBV3-1/TRBV3-2|NA
TGTGCCAGCAGCCGGAGAGGGTTCAATCAGCCCCAGCATTTT
CASSRRGFNQPQHF
>TRBJ1-5|NA|TRBV30|TRBD1
TGTGCCTGGAGCGGACAGGGGGGTTCCGGGCCCCAGCATTTT
CAWSGQGGSGPQHF
>TRBJ2-5|few|TRBV28|NA
TGTGCCAGCACACGGGGAGAGACCCAGTACTTC
CASTRGETQYF
>TRBJ1-1|few|TRBV11-3|TRBD1
TGTGCCAGCAGCCTGACAGGGGCGAACACTGAAGCTTTCTTT
CASSLTGANTEAFF
>TRBJ1-3|NA|TRBV5-4|NA
TGTGCCAGCAGCTTCGGAGGGTTTGGAAACACCATATATTTT
CASSFGGFGNTIYF
>TRBJ1-3|once|TRBV15|NA
TGTGCCACCAGCAGAGATCGAGGCGGTAGCTCTGGAAACACCATATATTTT
CATSRDRGGSSGNTIYF
>TRBJ2-5|NA|TRBV24-1|TRBD1
TGTGCCACCAGTCCCGGGACAGGGAGTTCAGAGACCCAGTACTTC
CATSPGTGSSETQYF
>TRBJ2-2|NA|TRBV9|TRBD2
TGTGCCAGCAGCGTAGGGGCGGGGGCGAACACCGGGGAGCTGTTTTTT
CASSVGAGANTGELFF
>TRBJ2-2|NA|TRBV5-4|TRBD1
TGTGCCAGCAGCTTATGGACCGGGACAGCTAACACCGGGGAGCTGTTTTTT
CASSLWTGTANTGELFF
>TRBJ1-6|NA|TRBV5-1|NA
TGCGCCAGCAGCTTGGGAACGGGGGGCTTTAATAATTCACCCCTCCACTTT
CASSLGTGGFNNSPLHF
>TRBJ2-7|NA|TRBV19|TRBD1
TGTGCCAGTAGTCCTCGACAGGGGAAAGACGAGCAGTACTTC
CASSPRQGKDEQYF
>TRBJ2-5|once|TRBV11-3|NA
TGTGCCAGCAGCTCTAGACAGGGAGGAGAGACCCAGTACTTC
CASSSRQGGETQYF
>TRBJ1-2|NA|TRBV24-1|TRBD1
TGTGCCACCAGTGATTTGGACAGGGCCTATGGCTACACCTTC
CATSDLDRAYGYTF
>TRBJ1-5|NA|TRBV25-1|NA
TGTGCCAGCAGCGAGACAGGTGGGGTGCCCCAGCATTTT
CASSETGGVPQHF
>TRBJ1-4|NA|TRBV5-1|NA
TGCGCCAGCAGCTTGGATGGGCCTACAACTAATGAAAAACTGTTTTTT
CASSLDGPTTNEKLFF
>TRBJ1-2|NA|TRBV11-2|NA
TGTGCCAGCAGCCGCAAAGAGAGCTCTGCCTTC
CASSRKESSAF
>TRBJ1-5|NA|TRBV27|NA
TGTGCCAGCAGTCCAAACAGGGATCAGCCCCAGCATTTT
CASSPNRDQPQHF
>TRBJ2-3|NA|TRBV3-1/TRBV3-2|TRBD2
TGTGCCAGCAGCCAAGGCATTAGCGGGAGCGCAGATACGCAGTATTTT
CASSQGISGSADTQYF
>TRBJ1-2|NA|TRBV7-2|TRBD1
TGTGCCAGCAGCTTATTCGGACAGGGATCGGGTGGCTACACCTTC
CASSLFGQGSGGYTF
>TRBJ1-4|NA|TRBV2|NA
TGTGCCAGCAGAAAGCCTACTACTAATGAAAAACTGTTTTTT
CASRKPTTNEKLFF
>TRBJ2-2|NA|TRBV10-3|TRBD2
TGTGCCATCAGTGCGGGACTAGCGGGAGGGCCGGGCACCGGGGAGCTGTTTTTT
CAISAGLAGGPGTGELFF
>TRBJ2-1|NA|TRBV6-5|NA
TGTGCCAGCAGGTGGGGGGCCTACAATGAGCAGTTCTTC
CASRWGAYNEQFF
>TRBJ1-1|NA|TRBV7-9|NA
TGTGCCAGCAGCGTCTCCTTGAACACTGAAGCTTTCTTT
CASSVSLNTEAFF
>TRBJ1-6|NA|TRBV5-6|TRBD1
TGTGCCAGCAGCTTGGAACAGGGGAATTCACCCCTCCACTTT
CASSLEQGNSPLHF
>TRBJ1-5|NA|TRBV7-2|TRBD1
TGTGCCAGCAGCTTAATCCCCCAACAGGGGTCTCAGCCCCAGCATTTT
CASSLIPQQGSQPQHF
>TRBJ1-1|NA|TRBV27|NA
TGTGCCAGCAGTCCCGGACTTCAATGGGGAATGAACACTGAAGCTTTCTTT
CASSPGLQWGMNTEAFF
>TRBJ1-4|NA|TRBV6-5|TRBD1
TGTGCCAGCAGAAGGACAGGGGGCCGAGAAAAACTGTTTTTT
CASRRTGGREKLFF
>TRBJ1-1|NA|TRBV4-1|NA
TGCGCCAGCAGCCGAAGTGGGGGCGGCTCTGAAGCTTTCTTT
CASSRSGGGSEAFF
>TRBJ2-1|NA|TRBV7-3|TRBD2
TGTGCCAGCAGCCGTACCGGGACTAGCTCCTACAATGAGCAGTTCTTC
CASSRTGTSSYNEQFF
>TRBJ2-2|NA|TRBV4-2|NA
TGTGCCAGCAGCCAAGTGGGGGGTAGCACCGGGGAGCTGTTTTTT
CASSQVGGSTGELFF
>TRBJ2-3|NA|TRBV27|TRBD2
TGTGCCAGCAGTTTTGTGACTAGCGGCACAGATACGCAGTATTTT
CASSFVTSGTDTQYF
>TRBJ1-1|NA|TRBV5-1|TRBD1
TGCGCCAGCAGCATCGGACAGGGCTTTGGAGCTTTCTTT
CASSIGQGFGAFF
>TRBJ1-3|NA|TRBV24-1|NA
TGTGCCACCAGGGGGGCAACAGGGAACACCATATATTTT
CATRGATGNTIYF
>TRBJ2-2|NA|TRBV21-1|NA
TGTGCCAGCAGCAAAAGACGAGTAGGGGTCGTTTTCACCGGGGAGCTGTTTTTT
CASSKRRVGVVFTGELFF
>TRBJ1-5|few|TRBV5-6|TRBD1
TGTGCCAGCAGCTTCCGAATGGGACAGAGCAATCAGCCCCAGCATTTT
CASSFRMGQSNQPQHF